These T cell receptor beta chains were read from a single sample in a study of control samples from healthy donors and cancer patients. Libraries were prepared by immunoSEQ multiplex PCR; TCRdb keeps only in-frame clonotypes and omits some of them. The sample has around 200,000 clones; around 94% are singletons. Input material: blood. Receptors originate from a man in his fifties or sixties in good health. Both conserved end residues are trimmed from each CDR3. A D gene is named only where the DNA matches it firmly.

D: .; V: TRBV2; CDR3: ASTREQGRPQH
D: .; V: TRBV7-3; CDR3: ASSPTHTGTYEQY
D: TRBD1; V: TRBV7-8; CDR3: ASSDSRDRVRNQPQH
D: TRBD2; V: TRBV2; CDR3: ASRGGGLVGRRLGTQY
D: TRBD2; V: TRBV9; CDR3: ASSVEASGGTRHTGELF
D: TRBD2; V: TRBV10-3; CDR3: AISGAGGPSYNEQF
D: .; V: TRBV5-1; CDR3: ASSLVTGLNEKLF
D: TRBD1; V: TRBV10-3; CDR3: AIRRTGGSYGYT
D: TRBD1; V: TRBV7-6; CDR3: ASSLGQKETQY
D: .; V: TRBV28; CDR3: ASSLPTGHNQPQH
D: .; V: TRBV20-1; CDR3: SARYPSGYT
D: .; V: TRBV19; CDR3: ASSVSGSRTEAF
D: .; V: TRBV23-1; CDR3: ASSQIGQGYEKLF
D: .; V: TRBV2; CDR3: ASSESWGANEKLF
D: .; V: TRBV6-1; CDR3: ASSEGTWAAQY
D: .; V: TRBV3-1/TRBV3-2; CDR3: ASRGLLVPTQY
D: .; V: TRBV20-1; CDR3: SASTLNYGYT
D: .; V: TRBV18; CDR3: ASSPGRGFHSPLH
D: .; V: TRBV28; CDR3: ASTTKNEQF
D: TRBD1; V: TRBV28; CDR3: ASSSTGGDYEQY
D: .; V: TRBV5-1; CDR3: ASSQNYEQY
D: TRBD1; V: TRBV6-5; CDR3: ASRQGFRGYEQY
D: .; V: TRBV5-1; CDR3: ASSIGLTGELF
D: .; V: TRBV24-1; CDR3: ATGAIGAQPQH
D: TRBD2; V: TRBV3-1/TRBV3-2; CDR3: ASSPIAGGLTDTQY
D: .; V: TRBV7-2; CDR3: ASSSGTLYEQY
D: .; V: TRBV5-4; CDR3: ASSFMGTGPNSPLH